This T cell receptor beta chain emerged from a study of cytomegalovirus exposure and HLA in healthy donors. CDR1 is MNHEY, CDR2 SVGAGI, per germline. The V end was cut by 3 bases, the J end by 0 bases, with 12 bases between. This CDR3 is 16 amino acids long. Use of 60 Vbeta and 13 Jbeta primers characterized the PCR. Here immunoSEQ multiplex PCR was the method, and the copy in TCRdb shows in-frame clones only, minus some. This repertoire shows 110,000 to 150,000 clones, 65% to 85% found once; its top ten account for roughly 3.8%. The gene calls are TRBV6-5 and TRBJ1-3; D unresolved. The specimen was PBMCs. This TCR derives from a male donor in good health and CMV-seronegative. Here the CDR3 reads CASSYSRESSGNTIYF. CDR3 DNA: TGTGCCAGCAGTTATTCGCGGGAGAGCTCTGGAAACACCATATATTTT.